The clone carrying this T cell receptor beta chain was observed a few times. Its specificity is not known. Both 60 Vbeta primers and 13 Jbeta primers went into the PCR. Using immunoSEQ multiplex PCR, the repertoire was profiled, and TCRdb retains in-frame clones only, with some absent. This table holds a few hundred thousand clones, about 80% found once. This record belongs to a study of cytomegalovirus exposure and HLA in healthy donors. Whole-study findings and limits: A later analysis linked a missense DCLRE1C variant to TCR beta V- and J-gene trimming. Earlier analysis looked at TCR beta V segments, and most were productive about 90% or about 30% of the time. TCR beta sequences reportedly predicted most subjects' HLA-A and HLA-B alleles accurately. The authors enumerated over 150 TCR beta chains as linked to cytomegalovirus.

The germline gives CDR1 LNHDA, CDR2 SQIVND (reference sequence). Unmatched junction bases numbered 9, after V lost 5 bases and J lost 0 bases. The CDR3 consists of 16 residues. The sequence was collected from a girl aged 2 to 9 in good health and CMV-seronegative. The source material was PBMCs. The chain employs TRBV19 and TRBJ1-2, with 7 nucleotides matching TRBD1. The CDR3 loop reads CASSPLDRVANYGYTF. The CDR3 DNA reads TGTGCCAGTAGTCCCCTCGACAGGGTTGCTAACTATGGCTACACCTTC. Full variable domain (rest looked up from reference TRBV19 and TRBJ1-2): DGGITQSPKYLFRKEGQNVTLSCEQNLNHDAMYWYRQDPGQGLRLIYYSQIVNDFQKGDIAEGYSVSREKKESFPLTVTSAQKNPTAFYLCASSPLDRVANYGYTFGSGTRLTVV.